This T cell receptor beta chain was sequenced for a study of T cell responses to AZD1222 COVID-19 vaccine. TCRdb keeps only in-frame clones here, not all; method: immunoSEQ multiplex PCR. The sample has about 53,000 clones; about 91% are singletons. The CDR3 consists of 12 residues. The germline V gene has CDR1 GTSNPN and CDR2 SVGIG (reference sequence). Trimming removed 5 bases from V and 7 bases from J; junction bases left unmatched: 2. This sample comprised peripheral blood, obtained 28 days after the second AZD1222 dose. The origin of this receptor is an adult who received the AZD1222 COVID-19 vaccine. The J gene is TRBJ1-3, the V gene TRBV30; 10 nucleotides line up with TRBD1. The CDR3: CAWSGQGNTIYF. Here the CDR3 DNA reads TGTGCCTGGTCGGGACAGGGGAACACCATATATTTT.